These T cell receptor beta chains were read from a single sample in a study of blood T cell repertoires in COVID-19. Generated by immunoSEQ multiplex PCR, the TCRdb table keeps only in-frame clones and is missing some. This table has 350,000 to 400,000 clones, around 88% appearing once. Sequenced material: peripheral blood. These receptors originate from a woman in her fifties or sixties with COVID-19, enrolled during active disease. Each CDR3 is given with its conserved first and last residue.

v_call	cdr3_aa
TRBV7-2	CASPKIYIDEQFF
TRBV19	CASSILPGGSVNTEAFF
TRBV7-2	CASRSGGSGNTIYF
TRBV21-1	CASSHILRDSGYEQYF
TRBV7-3	CASSLTVNTEAFF
TRBV5-6	CASSLVTGVIHEQYF
TRBV3-1/TRBV3-2	CASSQGDRDSPLHF
TRBV4-3	CASSQEVLAGIQETQYF
TRBV30	CAWSVQWASRTLPYEQYF
TRBV12-3/TRBV12-4	CASSLASQETQYF
TRBV3-1/TRBV3-2	CASSQAPTIQETQYF
TRBV20-1	CSAQMVNEAFF
TRBV24-1	CATSPGQGTAGANVLTF
TRBV4-3	CASSKGTGPYEQYF
TRBV5-1	CASSGGTGNTEAFF
TRBV5-5	CASSTQGNEQYF
TRBV9	CASSVGQGALGEQFF
TRBV6-5	CASIWGGIGHEQYF
TRBV30	CAGRGLIYEQYF
TRBV11-3	CASSLGSPNTGELFF
TRBV10-3	CAIRTENTEAFF
TRBV5-1	CASSLTPAAETQYF
TRBV27	CASSSIGLSRGGYEQYF
TRBV10-3	CAISIVEDQPQHF
TRBV3-1/TRBV3-2	CASSQDDRNYEQYF
TRBV7-3	CASSSSRDRANTGELFF
TRBV30	CAWSPGLAGVNEQFF
TRBV2	CASSGGVNSPLHF
TRBV15	CATSRAKTRGSSYNSPLHF
TRBV11-2	CASSGQGKAGGNEQFF
TRBV24-1	CATSASGRWASGSYNEQFF
TRBV5-1	CASSPGQGRAEAFF
TRBV10-2	CASSGWEGLTEAFF
TRBV7-2	CASSLGAGRGPYNEQFF
TRBV28	CVSTVPYGVRDYGYTF
TRBV4-1	CASSHPGTLEPQHF
TRBV15	CATSRVGTSGGKQFF
TRBV4-3	CASSQGTGITKNIQYF
TRBV16	CASSQRGLGYNSPLHF
TRBV5-6	CASSPGPQETQYF
TRBV13	CASSALQGEYGYTF